This TCR beta chain was found in a study of cytotoxic CD8 clonotypes in ibrutinib-treated CLL. This CDR3 has 12 residues. Germline CDR1 GTSNPN, CDR2 SVGIG (reference sequence). V shed 6 bases, J shed 7 bases, and the junction held 8 bases outside the gene matches. Repertoires were generated with immunoSEQ multiplex PCR, while TCRdb's copy carries only in-frame clones and drops some. The table includes more than 200,000 clones, roughly 70% detected once. This clone was seen once. The sequence derives from a human donor with chronic lymphocytic leukemia. Sample: PBMCs, taken after 24 months of ibrutinib treatment. The chain carries TRBV30 and TRBJ2-7, with 8 bases lining up with TRBD1. This chain's CDR3 is CACRQGRQEQYF. The DNA for the CDR3 is TGTGCCTGTCGACAGGGGCGGCAGGAGCAGTACTTC.